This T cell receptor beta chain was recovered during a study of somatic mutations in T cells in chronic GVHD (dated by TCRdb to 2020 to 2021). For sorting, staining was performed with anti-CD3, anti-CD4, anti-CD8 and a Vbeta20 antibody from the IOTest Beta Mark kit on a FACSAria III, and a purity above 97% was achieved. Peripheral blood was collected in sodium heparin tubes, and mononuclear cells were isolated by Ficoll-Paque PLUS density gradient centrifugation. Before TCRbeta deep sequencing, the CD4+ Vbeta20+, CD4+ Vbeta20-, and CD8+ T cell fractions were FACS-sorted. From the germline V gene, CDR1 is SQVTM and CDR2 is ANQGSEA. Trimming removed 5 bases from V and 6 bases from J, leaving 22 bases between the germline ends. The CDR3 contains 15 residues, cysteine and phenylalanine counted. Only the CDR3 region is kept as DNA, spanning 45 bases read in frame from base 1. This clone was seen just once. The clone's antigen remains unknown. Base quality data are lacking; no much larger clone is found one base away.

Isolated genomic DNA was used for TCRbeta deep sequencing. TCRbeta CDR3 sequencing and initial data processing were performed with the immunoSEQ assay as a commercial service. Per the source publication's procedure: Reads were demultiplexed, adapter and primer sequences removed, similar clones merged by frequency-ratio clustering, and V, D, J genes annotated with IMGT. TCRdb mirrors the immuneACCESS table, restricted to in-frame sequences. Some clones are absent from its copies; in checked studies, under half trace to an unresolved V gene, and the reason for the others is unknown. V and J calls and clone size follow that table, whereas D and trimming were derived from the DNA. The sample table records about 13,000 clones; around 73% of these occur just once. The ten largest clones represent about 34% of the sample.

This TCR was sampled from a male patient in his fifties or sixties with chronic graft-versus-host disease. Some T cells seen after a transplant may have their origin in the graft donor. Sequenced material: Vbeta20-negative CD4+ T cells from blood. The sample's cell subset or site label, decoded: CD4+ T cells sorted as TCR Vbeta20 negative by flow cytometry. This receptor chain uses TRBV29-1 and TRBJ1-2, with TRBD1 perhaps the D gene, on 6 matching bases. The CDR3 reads CSVLIPRQAKHGYTF. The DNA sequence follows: TGCAGCGTTCTTATTCCCCGACAGGCAAAGCATGGCTACACCTTC.